This paragraph covers one TCR beta chain sequence. Trimming pared 3 bases from V and 4 bases from J, leaving 9 bases between. This CDR3 contains 13 residues. Germline loops: CDR1 SGHDN, CDR2 FVKESK. This sample is drawn from a study of blood T cell repertoires in COVID-19. Turning to the study itself: T cells, B-cell-depleted T cells, or PBMCs provided the cDNA or gDNA that served as material.

Authors' data handling: Estimates of nucleated cell counts were drawn from the amplification of reference gene primers. Sequencing used immunoSEQ multiplex PCR; TCRdb keeps in-frame clones, though not all of them. Clonal size and the V and J genes are those of that table, whereas D and trimming came from the DNA. The table has 100,000 to 150,000 clones, about four fifths seen once. The sequenced material came from peripheral blood. The chain is built from TRBV14 and TRBJ1-2, with D possibly matching TRBD1 (5 bases). The TCR was taken from a man in his 70s with acute or convalescent COVID-19. The CDR3 protein is CASSQDTAYGYTF. CDR3 nucleotides: TGTGCCAGCAGCCAGGACACGGCCTATGGCTACACCTTC.